The 15 T cell receptor beta chains below all came from one sample that was sequenced in a study of tissue T cells after allogeneic stem cell transplantation. Method: immunoSEQ multiplex PCR; TCRdb's copy keeps in-frame clones and lacks some. This sample carries about 50,000 clones, around 69% of them seen once, and the ten largest clones take under 0.9%. The sample taken for sequencing was sorted cells pooled from one or two spleens. These receptor sequences come from a pool of C57BL/6 mice in good health.

Of note for this clone: Any gene name here is a mouse gene name. The observed sequence ends 1 residue before the CDR3 terminus, with the missing tail filled in from the germline J gene. The genes are TRBV29 and TRBJ2-2; a possible D gene is TRBD2 (6 bases). The germline V gene has CDR1 MSHET and CDR2 SYDVDS. This CDR3 comprises 13 residues. V gave up 6 bases and J gave up 3 bases, with 8 bases separating them. The CDR3 DNA, read in part, is TGTGCTAGCAGAGGACTGTACACCGGGCAGCTCTAC. The encoded protein is CASRGLYTGQLY. The full CDR3 protein is CASRGLYTGQLYF.

Concerning this clone itself: The genes and germline here are from mouse. The read stops 1 residue short of the end of the CDR3; the missing end is completed from the germline J gene. This rearrangement joins TRBV13-2 to TRBJ2-5; 7 nucleotides align to TRBD2. V was clipped by 0 bases and J by 2 bases; unmatched bases: 3. This CDR3 has 15 amino acids. CDR1 is NNHNN, CDR2 SYGAGS, per germline (reference sequence). CDR3 DNA (partial): TGTGCCAGCGGTGATGCGCCTGGGGGCCAAGACACCCAGTAC. Amino acids: CASGDAPGGQDTQY. The full CDR3 protein is CASGDAPGGQDTQYF.

As regards this clone: Mouse gene names and germline throughout. With the read ending 1 residue before the CDR3 end, the germline J gene is used to fill in that end. This chain uses TRBV5 with TRBJ1-6; no clear D. TRBJ1-6 falls under the ORF class, with uncertain function. The CDR3 loop spans 14 amino acids. Trimming left V 3 bases short and J 6 bases short, with 9 bases between. CDR1 and CDR2 from the germline V gene are LGHNA and YNLKQL (reference sequence). Incomplete CDR3 DNA: TGTGCCAGCAGCCAGATGACACGTAATTCGCCCCTCTAC. It specifies CASSQMTRNSPLY. The CDR3 in its entirety is CASSQMTRNSPLYF.

In regard to this clone: The germline and genes are mouse ones. The read terminates 1 residue before the CDR3 end, so the remaining end is supplied by the germline J gene. The rearrangement links TRBV1 to TRBJ1-1; possibly TRBD1 for D (6 bases). Trimming pared 1 base from V and 4 bases from J, leaving 7 bases between. The CDR3 runs 13 residues. Germline assignment: CDR1 NSQYPW and CDR2 LRSPGD (reference sequence). The sequenced CDR3 bases are TGCACCTGCAGTGCAGTGACAGGCACAGAAGTCTTC. Protein sequence: CTCSAVTGTEVF. The whole CDR3 sequence is CTCSAVTGTEVFF.

On this clone itself: Mouse names are used for the genes. The read ends 1 residue early relative to the CDR3; the germline J gene fills the gap. V is TRBV20 and J is TRBJ2-5; D ambiguous. The CDR3 is made up of 11 amino acids. Trimming cost V 0 bases and J 6 bases, with 4 bases left between them. Germline CDR1 and CDR2: GFQATS and STVNSAI. The CDR3: CGAREFDTQYF. The CDR3 DNA, read in part, is TGTGGTGCTAGGGAGTTTGACACCCAGTAC.

Remarks on this clone: The listed genes are named as in mouse. The sequence runs out 1 residue before the end of the CDR3; the remainder is reconstructed from the germline J gene. The chain recombines TRBV1 with TRBJ1-3, with TRBD1 matching 8 bases. Germline lookup yields CDR1 NSQYPW and CDR2 LRSPGD (reference sequence). This CDR3 contains 15 residues. J lost 2 bases, V lost 4 bases, and 4 bases had no gene match. This CDR3 is CTCSETQGAGNTLYF. CDR3 DNA (partial): TGCACCTGCAGTGAGACACAGGGGGCTGGAAATACGCTCTAT.

Notes on this clone: Gene names and germline match the mouse. The read terminates 1 residue before the CDR3 end, so the remaining end is supplied by the germline J gene. J is TRBJ2-7 and V is TRBV19, with TRBD1 matching 10 bases. This CDR3 is built from 14 residues. In germline, CDR1 is FNHDT, CDR2 SITEND (reference sequence). V gave up 0 bases and J gave up 6 bases; unmatched junction bases: 3. CDR3 DNA (partial): TGTGCCAGCAGTATAGGACAGGGGGCGCTTGAACAGTAC. This gives the protein CASSIGQGALEQY. The entire CDR3 protein reads CASSIGQGALEQYF.

This clone was observed once. The gene symbols are mouse symbols. The CDR3 end is not reached by the read, which stops 1 residue before it; the germline J gene fills it in. V usage is TRBV19 and J usage is TRBJ1-2, with TRBD1 matching 9 bases. The length of the CDR3 is 14 residues. V shed 4 bases and J 3 bases; nucleotides not matched to a gene: 4. Germline V lookup: CDR1 FNHDT, CDR2 SITEND (reference sequence). CDR3 sequence reads: CASSRTGEDSDYTF. Partial CDR3 DNA: TGTGCCAGCAGTCGGACAGGGGAGGACTCCGACTACACC.

About this clone: The gene names given are mouse names. The read gets to within 1 residue of the CDR3 end, and the germline J gene fills in the rest. The rearrangement links TRBV13-3 to TRBJ2-1; 11 positions match TRBD2. V gave up 2 bases and J gave up 1 base; unmatched junction bases: 2. Germline loops: CDR1 NNHDY, CDR2 SYVADS. The CDR3 totals 16 residues. This CDR3 is CASSEGTGGNYAEQFF. Incomplete CDR3 DNA: TGTGCCAGCAGTGAGGGGACTGGGGGCAACTATGCTGAGCAGTTC.

This clone was detected a few times. The genes and germline here are from mouse. The read is 1 residue too short to cover the CDR3 end, so that end is filled in from the germline J gene. The V gene is TRBV19, the J gene TRBJ2-7, with 11 nucleotides matching TRBD2. The CDR3 spans 14 residues. Germline V gives CDR1 FNHDT, CDR2 SITEND (reference sequence). V lost 6 bases to trimming and J lost 5 bases; unmatched junction nucleotides: 7. The CDR3 protein is CASNPRDWGNEQYF. The covered CDR3 bases are TGTGCCAGCAATCCCCGGGACTGGGGGAATGAACAGTAC.

To note about this clone: The gene names here belong to mouse. The read falls 1 residue short of the CDR3 end, and the missing part is taken from the germline J gene. The V call is TRBV31, the J call TRBJ2-4; 10 nucleotides line up with TRBD2. The CDR3 covers 13 residues. Germline trimming cut 1 base from V and 7 bases from J; bases unmatched to any gene: 2. Per germline, CDR1 GKSSPN and CDR2 SITVG. The CDR3 bases that were read are TGTGCCTGGAGTCCCGACTGGGGGGACACCTTGTAC. This codes for CAWSPDWGDTLY. The CDR3 in full is CAWSPDWGDTLYF.

This clone was seen only once. The gene names here belong to mouse. The sequenced fragment ends 1 residue before the CDR3 boundary, so the rest is inferred from the germline J gene. The V call is TRBV16, the J call TRBJ1-1; a possible D gene is TRBD1 (5 bases). Germline V gives CDR1 SGHSA, CDR2 FRNQAP. The CDR3 totals 13 residues. V gave up 3 bases and J gave up 1 base, with 6 bases separating them. CDR3 DNA (partial): TGTGCAAGCAGCTTGACAGAAAACACAGAAGTCTTC. Residues: CASSLTENTEVF. The CDR3, in full, reads CASSLTENTEVFF. The whole variable domain, filled in from reference TRBV16 and TRBJ1-1, reads NAGVIQTPRHKVTGKGQEATLWCEPISGHSAVFWYRQTIVQGLEFLTYFRNQAPIDDSGMPKERFSAQMPNQSHSTLKIQSTQPQDSAVYLCASSLTENTEVFFGKGTRLTVV.

On this clone: Gene and germline names: mouse. The read comes to an end 1 residue before the CDR3 does, leaving the germline J gene to fill in the end. The chain links TRBV13-2 to TRBJ1-6; D is perhaps TRBD1 (6 bases). TRBJ1-6 is reported as an ORF; its role is uncertain. The length of the CDR3 is 14 residues. The V gene lost 2 bases and the J gene lost 8 bases, with 11 bases spanning the gap. Per the germline V gene, CDR1 is NNHNN and CDR2 is SYGAGS (reference sequence). The CDR3 sequence is CASGDGDTDSPLYF. CDR3 DNA (partial): TGTGCCAGCGGTGACGGGGACACAGATTCGCCCCTCTAC.

Remarks on this clone: Gene names and germline match the mouse. The read gets to within 1 residue of the CDR3 end, and the germline J gene fills in the rest. The rearrangement links TRBV3 to TRBJ1-1; TRBD1 aligns across 9 bases. CDR3 size: 14 residues. The V gene end was trimmed by 4 bases and the J gene end by 4 bases; junction bases not matched to a gene: 4. Per the germline V gene, CDR1 is SNHLY and CDR2 is FYNGKV (reference sequence). The CDR3 is CASSYTGGGTEVFF. Incomplete CDR3 DNA: TGTGCCAGCAGCTATACAGGGGGCGGCACAGAAGTCTTC.

This clone was recorded once. Mouse names are used for the genes. The sequenced fragment ends 1 residue before the CDR3 boundary, so the rest is inferred from the germline J gene. The chain carries TRBV1 and TRBJ2-1; 11 bases line up with TRBD2. The germline V gene encodes CDR1 NSQYPW and CDR2 LRSPGD (reference sequence). The CDR3 consists of 14 residues. The ends lost 4 bases at V and 5 bases at J; junction bases unmatched: 1. CDR3 protein: CTCSGLGGDAEQFF. The DNA read from the CDR3 is TGCACCTGCAGTGGACTGGGGGGGGATGCTGAGCAGTTC. Combining the CDR3 with reference TRBV1 and TRBJ2-1 gives the whole variable domain VTLLEQNPRWRLVPRGQAVNLRCILKNSQYPWMSWYQQDLQKQLQWLFTLRSPGDKEVKSLPGADYLATRVTDTELRLQVANMSQGRTLYCTCSGLGGDAEQFFGPGTRLTVL.